A single sample is the source of the 15 T cell receptor beta chains below, sequenced in a study of blood T cell repertoires in COVID-19. Only in-frame clones appear in the TCRdb table, and some are missing; sequencing was by immunoSEQ multiplex PCR. This sample carries tens of thousands of clones, about three quarters of them seen once, and the ten largest clones take 35% to 45%. Sequences were obtained from peripheral blood. The receptors were sampled from an older woman with acute or convalescent COVID-19.

The chain links TRBV4-2 to TRBJ1-6; no clear D. From germline, CDR1 is LGHNA and CDR2 YNFKEQ. Trimming removed 2 bases from V and 9 bases from J, with 11 bases in between. This CDR3 region has 14 residues. The CDR3 sequence is CASSQNTASSPLHF. The CDR3 DNA reads TGTGCCAGCAGCCAAAATACAGCAAGTTCACCCCTCCACTTT.

This clone was seen more than once but under ten times. The chain joins TRBV7-3 to TRBJ2-7; 9 nucleotides line up with TRBD2. Germline trimming cut 0 bases from V and 3 bases from J; bases unmatched to any gene: 3. Germline V gives CDR1 SGHTA, CDR2 FQGTGA. The CDR3 length is 15 residues. This CDR3 reads CASSLTGREGYEQYF. Written as DNA, the CDR3 is TGTGCCAGCAGCTTAACGGGGCGGGAGGGCTACGAGCAGTACTTC.

This chain uses TRBV19 with TRBJ2-7; the D gene is possibly TRBD2 (7 bases). Germline loops: CDR1 LNHDA, CDR2 SQIVND (reference sequence). The CDR3 has 15 amino acids. V lost 3 bases and J 2 bases, leaving 14 bases between the germline ends. Here the CDR3 reads CASSMPGGLAYEQYF. The CDR3 DNA reads as TGTGCCAGTAGTATGCCGGGGGGCCTGGCCTACGAGCAGTACTTC.

V and J are TRBV28 and TRBJ2-7; 9 nucleotides match TRBD2. V shed 2 bases and J 11 bases; nucleotides not matched to a gene: 10. CDR1 and CDR2 (germline): MDHEN, SYDVKM. This CDR3 is built from 14 residues. The CDR3 bases are TGTGCCAGCAGTTTAAGTCGGCGGGAGGGGTTGAAGTACTTC. It specifies CASSLSRREGLKYF.

The rearrangement joins TRBV12-5 to TRBJ2-1; D perhaps matches TRBD1 (5 bases). V was shortened by 6 bases and J by 0 bases, with 9 bases between the two germline ends. The CDR3 totals 14 residues. Germline V gene lookup returns CDR1 LGHNT and CDR2 FRNRAP. Here the CDR3 reads CASGGQTSYNEQFF. CDR3 DNA: TGTGCTAGTGGCGGACAAACCTCCTACAATGAGCAGTTCTTC.

This rearrangement joins TRBV7-6 to TRBJ1-2; D is uncertain. V shed 1 base and J shed 11 bases, with 14 bases lying between them. The CDR3 spans 13 residues. Germline CDR1 reads SGHVS; CDR2 reads FNYEAQ. The DNA for the CDR3 is TGTGCCAGCAGCTTAGGGAGCAACGAAAAGTACACCTTC. It specifies CASSLGSNEKYTF.

The chain joins TRBV12-3 or TRBV12-4 to TRBJ1-2; possibly TRBD1 for D (5 bases). This CDR3 has 12 amino acids. V was pared by 4 bases and J by 4 bases, with 7 bases between. CDR3: CASSSTAYGYTF. The CDR3 region has the DNA TGTGCCAGCAGTTCGACAGCCTATGGCTACACCTTC.

V and J are TRBV29-1 and TRBJ2-5, with TRBD2 identical over 12 bases. Germline V lookup: CDR1 SQVTM, CDR2 ANQGSEA. V lost 3 bases to trimming and J lost 4 bases; unmatched junction nucleotides: 9. This CDR3 region has 16 residues. CDR3 sequence reads: CSVDPLSSGGAETQYF. The DNA for the CDR3 is TGCAGCGTTGACCCCCTGTCTAGCGGGGGGGCAGAGACCCAGTACTTC.

This rearrangement joins TRBV5-1 to TRBJ2-7, with D possibly TRBD1 on 6 matching bases. The germline gives CDR1 SGHRS, CDR2 YFSETQ. Trimming took off 0 bases at V and 5 bases at J, with 9 bases between the two ends. CDR3 size: 13 residues. The CDR3 protein is CASSLVQGNEQYF. The DNA of the CDR3 is TGCGCCAGCAGCTTGGTTCAGGGGAACGAGCAGTACTTC.

This clone was seen a few times. V gene TRBV5-1 combines with J gene TRBJ1-1; D is undetermined. This CDR3 comprises 14 residues. The V gene's germline CDR1 is SGHRS and CDR2 YFSETQ. V lost 4 bases and J lost 2, with 12 bases in between. CDR3 in DNA: TGCGCCAGCAGCCCAGCGGCCACAAACACTGAAGCTTTCTTT. The encoded protein is CASSPAATNTEAFF.

The J gene is TRBJ1-2, the V gene TRBV19; D is unresolved. In germline, CDR1 is LNHDA, CDR2 SQIVND (reference sequence). The CDR3 covers 16 residues. V shed 3 bases and J shed 6 bases, with 20 bases lying between them. The DNA of the CDR3 is TGTGCCAGTAGTATCCGGACCGGGGTGAGTTTGGATGGCTACACCTTC. Amino acid sequence: CASSIRTGVSLDGYTF. Using reference TRBV19 and TRBJ1-2 for the parts outside the CDR3, the full variable domain is DGGITQSPKYLFRKEGQNVTLSCEQNLNHDAMYWYRQDPGQGLRLIYYSQIVNDFQKGDIAEGYSVSREKKESFPLTVTSAQKNPTAFYLCASSIRTGVSLDGYTFGSGTRLTVV.

The chain employs TRBV6-5 and TRBJ1-2; possible D gene TRBD1, 6 bases. Per germline, CDR1 MNHEY and CDR2 SVGAGI. CDR3 size: 14 residues. V was cut by 6 bases and J by 4 bases, with 15 bases left in between. Written as DNA, the CDR3 is TGTGCCAGCAGGACTACAGGGTCCCTCTATGGCTACACCTTC. This sequence encodes CASRTTGSLYGYTF.

The table lists this clone with a few counts. The rearrangement joins TRBV10-3 to TRBJ2-2; 7 bases map to TRBD1. J gave up 5 bases and V 4 bases, and 7 bases lay outside the gene matches. Per germline, CDR1 ENHRY and CDR2 SYGVKD. The CDR3 has 15 amino acids. In nucleotides, the CDR3 is TGTGCCATCAGTGGAGGGGGCGCAGGGACCGGGGAGCTGTTTTTT. It codes for CAISGGGAGTGELFF.

The CDR3 reads CASTLTGVGTEAFF. For the CDR3, the DNA is TGTGCCAGCACCTTAACAGGGGTCGGCACTGAAGCTTTCTTT. The chain combines TRBV28 with TRBJ1-1; 7 nucleotides line up with TRBD1. After removal of 7 bases from V and 4 bases from J, the junction contained 9 bases not matched to a gene. The CDR3 is 14 residues long. Per the germline V gene, CDR1 is MDHEN and CDR2 is SYDVKM. The whole variable domain, remainder taken from reference TRBV28 and TRBJ1-1, is DVKVTQSSRYLVKRTGEKVFLECVQDMDHENMFWYRQDPGLGLRLIYFSYDVKMKEKGDIPEGYSVSREKKERFSLILESASTNQTSMYLCASTLTGVGTEAFFGQGTRLTVV.

The V call is TRBV7-8, the J call TRBJ2-7, with 7 positions matching TRBD1. From germline, CDR1 is SGHVS and CDR2 FQNEAQ. Trimming took 5 bases from V and 4 from J; bases not matched to a gene: 8. CDR3 length: 14 residues. The chain's CDR3 is CASSVRDRPYEQYF. The CDR3 nucleotides read TGTGCCAGCAGCGTAAGGGACAGACCATACGAGCAGTACTTC. Filled out from reference TRBV7-8 and TRBJ2-7, the complete variable domain reads GAGVSQSPRYKVAKRGQDVALRCDPISGHVSLFWYQQALGQGPEFLTYFQNEAQLDKSGLPSDRFFAERPEGSVSTLKIQRTQQEDSAVYLCASSVRDRPYEQYFGPGTRLTVT.